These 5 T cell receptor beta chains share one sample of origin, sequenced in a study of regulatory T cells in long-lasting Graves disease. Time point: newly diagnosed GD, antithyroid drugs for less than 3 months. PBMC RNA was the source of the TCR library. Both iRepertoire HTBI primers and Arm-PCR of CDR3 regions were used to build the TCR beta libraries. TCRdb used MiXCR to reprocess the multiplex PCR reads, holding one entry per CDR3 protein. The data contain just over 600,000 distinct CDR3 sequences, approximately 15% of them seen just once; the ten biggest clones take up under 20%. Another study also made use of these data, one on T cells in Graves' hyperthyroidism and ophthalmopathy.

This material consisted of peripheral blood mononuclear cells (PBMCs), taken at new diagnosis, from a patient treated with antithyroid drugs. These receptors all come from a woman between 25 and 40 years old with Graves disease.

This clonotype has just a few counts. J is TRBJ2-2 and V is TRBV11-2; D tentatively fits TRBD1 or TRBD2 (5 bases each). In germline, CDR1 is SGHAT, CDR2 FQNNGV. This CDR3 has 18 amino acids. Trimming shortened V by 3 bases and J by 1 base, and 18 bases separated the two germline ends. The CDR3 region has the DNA TGTGCCAGCAGCTTTGGGGTTGGGACCAGGGAGAACACCGGGGAGCTGTTTTTT. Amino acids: CASSFGVGTRENTGELFF.

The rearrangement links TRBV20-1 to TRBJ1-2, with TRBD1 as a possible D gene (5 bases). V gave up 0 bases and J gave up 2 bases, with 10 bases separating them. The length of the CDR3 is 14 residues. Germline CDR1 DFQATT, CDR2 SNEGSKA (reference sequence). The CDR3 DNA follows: TGCAGTGCTAGAGATAGGGGACTGAACTATGGCTACACCTTC. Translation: CSARDRGLNYGYTF.

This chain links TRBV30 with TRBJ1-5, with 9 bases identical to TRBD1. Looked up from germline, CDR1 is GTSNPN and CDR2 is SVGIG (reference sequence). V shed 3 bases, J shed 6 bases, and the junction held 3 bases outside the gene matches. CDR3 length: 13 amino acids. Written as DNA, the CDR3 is TGTGCCTGGAGGGGACAGGGTAGTCAGCCCCAGCATTTT. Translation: CAWRGQGSQPQHF.

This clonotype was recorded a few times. CDR3 amino acids: CASSLQGQGATEAFF. As DNA, the CDR3 is TGTGCCAGCAGCTTACAGGGACAGGGGGCTACTGAAGCTTTCTTT. The chain couples TRBV7-9 to TRBJ1-1; 12 bases are shared with TRBD1. Trimming removed 2 bases from V and 5 bases from J; junction bases left unmatched: 3. The CDR3 sequence is 15 residues long. Germline CDR1 SEHNR, CDR2 FQNEAQ (reference sequence).

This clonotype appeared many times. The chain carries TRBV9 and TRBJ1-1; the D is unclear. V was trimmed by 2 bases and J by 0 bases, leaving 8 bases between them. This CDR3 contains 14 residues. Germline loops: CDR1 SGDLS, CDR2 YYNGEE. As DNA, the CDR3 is TGTGCCAGCAGCGTCATGGAGATGAACACTGAAGCTTTCTTT. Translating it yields CASSVMEMNTEAFF.